This T cell receptor (beta chain) was documented in a study of cytomegalovirus exposure and HLA in healthy donors. It was with 60 Vbeta and 13 Jbeta primers that the PCR ran. As handled by the study authors: Later analysis identified 88 million or so unique TCR beta chains, about 12 million shared. Sequencing was performed with immunoSEQ multiplex PCR; in TCRdb, only in-frame clones are kept and a portion is missing. D and trimming come from the DNA, and the V and J calls and clone size come from that table. The table lists about 160,000 clones, 70% to 90% of them singletons. CDR1 is MDHEN, CDR2 SYDVKM, per germline. Trimming shortened V by 4 bases and J by 12 bases, and 10 bases separated the two germline ends. The CDR3 is made up of 11 amino acids. In regard to this clone: The antigen remains undetermined.

Among the donors, all were healthy bone marrow donors. Study-wide findings and caveats: Reports indicated that the classifier achieved high specificity and sensitivity in diagnosing cytomegalovirus status.

Sequencing input: PBMCs. J is TRBJ2-4 and V is TRBV28, with D unclear. The origin of this receptor is a woman between 18 and 29 years old in good health and CMV-seronegative. CDR3 DNA: TGTGCCAGCAGTTCCCCGGAGACTCAGTACTTC. Protein: CASSSPETQYF.